This TCR beta chain was captured in a study of blood T cell repertoires in COVID-19. Study at large: The analysed material was cDNA or gDNA that came from T cells, B-cell-depleted T cells, or PBMCs.

The CDR3 is 15 residues long. Losses at the gene ends were 3 bases for V and 8 bases for J; bases not matched to a gene: 9. The germline CDR1 and CDR2 sequences are SNHLY and FYNNEI. This clone was recorded many times. Study processing details: How many nucleated cells were present was estimated from reference gene primer amplification. This table comes from immunoSEQ multiplex PCR, and its TCRdb copy is limited to in-frame clones, with some not included. V, J and clone size reflect that table, while D and trimming were determined from the DNA. The sample holds over 75,000 clones; approximately 80% are singletons and the top ten take around 17%.

Sequencing was done on a sample of peripheral blood. The rearrangement links TRBV2 to TRBJ2-3, with TRBD2 matching over 9 bases. The receptor was isolated from a human donor in a cohort sampled during active COVID-19. The CDR3: CASSDERGARATQYF. The CDR3 DNA reads TGTGCCAGCAGTGACGAGCGGGGGGCGCGGGCTACGCAGTATTTT.